The present T cell receptor (beta chain) was sequenced within a study of blood T cell repertoires in COVID-19. Across the study: There were acute and convalescent COVID-19 samples, and they came from the United States, Italy and Spain. Nucleic acid was either cDNA or gDNA, and it came from T cells, B-cell-depleted T cells, or PBMCs.

Study processing details: Amplification with reference gene primers provided the estimates of nucleated cell counts. The table came from immunoSEQ multiplex PCR; TCRdb's copy has only in-frame clones and leaves some out. V, J and clone size were drawn from that table, and D and trimming were deduced from the DNA. The table lists around 260,000 clones, roughly 90% of them singletons. The germline V gene encodes CDR1 SEHNR and CDR2 FQNEAQ (reference sequence). J was trimmed by 2 bases and V by 4 bases; bases with no gene match: 5. The CDR3 has 14 amino acids. The receptor comes from a woman aged 25 to 39 with active or convalescent COVID-19. Sequencing was performed on peripheral blood. This chain uses TRBV7-9 with TRBJ2-7; 7 nucleotides align to TRBD1. This CDR3 is CASSSTDRAYEQYF. CDR3 DNA: TGTGCCAGCAGCTCGACCGACAGGGCCTACGAGCAGTACTTC.